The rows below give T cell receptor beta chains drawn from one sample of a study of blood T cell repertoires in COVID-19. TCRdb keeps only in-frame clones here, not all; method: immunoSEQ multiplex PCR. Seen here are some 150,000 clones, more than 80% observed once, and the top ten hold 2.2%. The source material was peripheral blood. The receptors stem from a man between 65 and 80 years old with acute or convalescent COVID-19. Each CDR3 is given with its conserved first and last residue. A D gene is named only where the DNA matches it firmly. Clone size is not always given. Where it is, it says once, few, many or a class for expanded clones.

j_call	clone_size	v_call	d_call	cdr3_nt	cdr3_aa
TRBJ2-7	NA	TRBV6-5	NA	TGTGCCAGCAGGAGAGGGAGCCACGAGCAGTACTTC	CASRRGSHEQYF
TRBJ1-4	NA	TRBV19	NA	TGTGCCAGTAGTAGTGTGGCGGAAGCAACTAATGAAAAACTGTTTTTT	CASSSVAEATNEKLFF
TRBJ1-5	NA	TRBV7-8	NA	TGTGCCAGCAGCTTAGGGAACCGACAGGCCCTCAATCAGCCCCAGCATTTT	CASSLGNRQALNQPQHF
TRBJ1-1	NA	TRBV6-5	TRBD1	TGTGCCAGCAGTTACTTCTCCGGGACAGGGAACACTGAAGCTTTCTTT	CASSYFSGTGNTEAFF
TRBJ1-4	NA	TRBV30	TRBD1	TGTGCCTGGAGAGGGGGACAGGGCGATGAAAAACTGTTTTTT	CAWRGGQGDEKLFF
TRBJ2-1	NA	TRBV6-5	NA	TGTGCCAGTCGGGGGTACAATGAGCAGTTCTTC	CASRGYNEQFF
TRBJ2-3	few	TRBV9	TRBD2	TGTGCCAGCAGCCAGACGGGGGGAGCAGATACGCAGTATTTT	CASSQTGGADTQYF
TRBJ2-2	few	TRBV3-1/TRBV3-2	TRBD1	TGTGCCAGCAGCCGCACAGGGGGCTCCAACACCGGGGAGCTGTTTTTT	CASSRTGGSNTGELFF
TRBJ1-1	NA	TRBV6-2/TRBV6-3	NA	TGTGCCAGCAGTTATGGCAGGGAGGGAACTGAAGCTTTCTTT	CASSYGREGTEAFF
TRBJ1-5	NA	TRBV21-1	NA	NA	CASSKDAPCRGPYVCNQPQHF
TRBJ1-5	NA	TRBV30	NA	TGTGCCTGGAGTGTAAGGGGGTCCCTCAATCAGCCCCAGCATTTT	CAWSVRGSLNQPQHF
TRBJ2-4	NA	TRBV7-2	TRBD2	TGTGCCAGCAGCTTAGGAGCGGGGGGAGGCAAAAACATTCAGTACTTC	CASSLGAGGGKNIQYF
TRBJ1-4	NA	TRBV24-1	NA	TGTGCCACCAGTGATCTGGGACGGGGAGGGATAAATGAAAAACTGTTTTTT	CATSDLGRGGINEKLFF
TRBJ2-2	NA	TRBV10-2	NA	TGCGCCAGCAGTGAGTCGCGGCCCCTGAGGAACACCGGGGAGCTGTTTTTT	CASSESRPLRNTGELFF
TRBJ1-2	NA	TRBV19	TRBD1	TGTGCCAGTACGCCAGGGGGCGAGGCAGGGGGCTACACCTTC	CASTPGGEAGGYTF
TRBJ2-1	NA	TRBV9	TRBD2	TGTGCCAGCAGCCTAGAGAGCGGGGGATCCTACAATGAGCAGTTCTTC	CASSLESGGSYNEQFF
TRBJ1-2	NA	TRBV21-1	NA	TGTGCCAGCAGCAAACGTCCAGGGGGCGGCTACACCTTC	CASSKRPGGGYTF
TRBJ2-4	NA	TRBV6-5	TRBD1	TGTGCCAGCAGTCCAGGGACAGGGGGGCCAAGCATTCAGTACTTC	CASSPGTGGPSIQYF
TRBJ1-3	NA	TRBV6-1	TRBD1	TGTGCCGGCAGTGAATTGACAGGGGGCATCGCCATATATTTT	CAGSELTGGIAIYF
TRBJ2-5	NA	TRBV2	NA	TGTGCCAGCAGTGGGTCTAGCGCTCAAGAGACCCAGTACTTC	CASSGSSAQETQYF
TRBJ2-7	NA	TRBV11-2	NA	TGTGCCAGCAGCTTGGCTAAGGGCGGGGGCGCCTACGAGCAGTACTTC	CASSLAKGGGAYEQYF
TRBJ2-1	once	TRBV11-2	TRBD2	TGTGCCAGCAGCTCGACTAGCGGGAGGGCCGGGAAGCAGTTCTTC	CASSSTSGRAGKQFF
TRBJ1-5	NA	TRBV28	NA	TGTGCCAGCAGTTTTTCTACTAATCAGCCCCAGCATTTT	CASSFSTNQPQHF
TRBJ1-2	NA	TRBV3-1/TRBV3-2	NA	TGTGCCAGCAGCCAAGACCGCAGGGCTAACTATGGCTACACCTTC	CASSQDRRANYGYTF
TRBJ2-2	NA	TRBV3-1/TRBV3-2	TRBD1	TGTGCCAGCAGCCAATGGACAGGTGTTTCGAACACCGGGGAGCTGTTTTTT	CASSQWTGVSNTGELFF
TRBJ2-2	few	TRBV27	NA	TGTGCCAGCAGTTTTAGAGGGACGAACACCGGGGAGCTGTTTTTT	CASSFRGTNTGELFF
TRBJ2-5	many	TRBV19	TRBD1	TGTGCCAGTAGTATGACCGGGACAGGGGGACTGGTGGCGGGGACCCAGTACTTC	CASSMTGTGGLVAGTQYF
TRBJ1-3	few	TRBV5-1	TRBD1	TGCGCCAACAGGGGGCAGGGAAACACCATATATTTT	CANRGQGNTIYF
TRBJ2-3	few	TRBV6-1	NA	TGTGCCAGCAGTGAAGGACGGACCACCGGGGCAGATACGCAGTATTTT	CASSEGRTTGADTQYF
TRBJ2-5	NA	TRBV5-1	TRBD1	TGCGCCAGCAGCTGGGGGGACAGGGCTGAACAAGAGACCCAGTACTTC	CASSWGDRAEQETQYF
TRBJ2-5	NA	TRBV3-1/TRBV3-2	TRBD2	TGTGCCAGCAGCCAAGGTCCGGGAGGGCAAGAGACCCAGTACTTC	CASSQGPGGQETQYF
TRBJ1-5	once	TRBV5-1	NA	TGCGCCAGCAGCGCGGACATTGATCAGCCCCAGCATTTT	CASSADIDQPQHF
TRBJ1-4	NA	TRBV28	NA	TGTGCCAGCAGTTTAGGGCAGGGTAATGAAAAACTGTTTTTT	CASSLGQGNEKLFF
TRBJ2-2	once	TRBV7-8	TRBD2	TGTGCCAGCAGCGCGCTATACCTTTCTGGACTAGCGGGGAACACCGGGGAGCTGTTTTTT	CASSALYLSGLAGNTGELFF
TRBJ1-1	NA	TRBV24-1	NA	TGTGCCACCAGTGATTCGCGCAGCGGGAACACTGAAGCTTTCTTT	CATSDSRSGNTEAFF
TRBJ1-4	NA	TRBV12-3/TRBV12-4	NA	TGTGCCAGCACCATTGCAACTAATGAAAAACTGTTTTTT	CASTIATNEKLFF
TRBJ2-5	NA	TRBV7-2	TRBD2	TGTGCCAGCAGCTTAGGTCGACTAGCGGGGGGATACCAAGAGACCCAGTACTTC	CASSLGRLAGGYQETQYF
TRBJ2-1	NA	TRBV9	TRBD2	TGTGCCAGCAGCGTAATCGGCGGGGGTTACAATGAGCAGTTCTTC	CASSVIGGGYNEQFF
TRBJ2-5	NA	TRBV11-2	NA	TGTGCCAGCAGCTTAGTTAGACAAGAGACCCAGTACTTC	CASSLVRQETQYF
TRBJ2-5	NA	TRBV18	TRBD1	TGTGCCAGCTCAGCCCTACAGGGGGCGCAAGAGACCCAGTACTTC	CASSALQGAQETQYF
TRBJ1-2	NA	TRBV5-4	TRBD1	TGTGCCAGCAGCCCCCTTGGGACAGGGAGCTATGGCTACACCTTC	CASSPLGTGSYGYTF
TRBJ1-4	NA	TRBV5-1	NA	TGCGCCAGCAGCTTGGGCGCCGATACAACTAATGAAAAACTGTTTTTT	CASSLGADTTNEKLFF
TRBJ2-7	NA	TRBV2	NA	TGTGCCAGCAGTGACCGGACATGGGACGAGCAGTACTTC	CASSDRTWDEQYF
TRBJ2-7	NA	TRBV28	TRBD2	TGTGCCAGCAAGACCGGGACTAGAGTCGAGCAGTACTTC	CASKTGTRVEQYF
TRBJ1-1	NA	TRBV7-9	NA	TGTGCCAGCAGCGAGCGGGGTGGCACTGAAGCTTTCTTT	CASSERGGTEAFF